A single sample gave rise to the 12 T cell receptor beta chains below, sequenced in a study of cytomegalovirus exposure and HLA in healthy donors (dated by TCRdb to the late 2010s). Library construction relied on the immunoSEQ multiplex PCR assay. For the multiplex PCR, a mixture combining 60 forward primers for TCR Vbeta segments and 13 reverse primers for TCR Jbeta segments was used. The table comes from immuneACCESS by way of TCRdb, which keeps in-frame sequences with V and J called. Part of the clones is missing from these tables; in studies checked, under half for an unresolved V gene and the rest for unknown reasons. This sample is represented by 200,000 to 250,000 clones; roughly four fifths of them were singletons. The ten largest clones add up to more than 0.45% of the sample. Material: PBMCs. The source of these receptors is a woman aged 40 to 55 in good health and CMV-seronegative.

V and J are TRBV5-1 and TRBJ2-2, with 7 nucleotides matching TRBD2. V lost 8 bases to trimming and J lost 4 bases; unmatched junction nucleotides: 5. This CDR3 has 13 residues. In germline, CDR1 is SGHRS, CDR2 YFSETQ. The CDR3 DNA reads as TGCGCCAGTGGACTAGACCCCACCGGGGAGCTGTTTTTT. Translating it yields CASGLDPTGELFF. The whole variable domain, filled in from reference TRBV5-1 and TRBJ2-2, reads KAGVTQTPRYLIKTRGQQVTLSCSPISGHRSVSWYQQTPGQGLQFLFEYFSETQRNKGNFPGRFSGRQFSNSRSEMNVSTLELGDSALYLCASGLDPTGELFFGEGSRLTVL.

This clone was observed a single time. This chain joins TRBV11-3 and TRBJ1-2, with TRBD1 identical over 9 bases. The V segment lost 0 bases and the J segment 8 bases; nucleotides outside the gene matches: 7. From germline, CDR1 is SGHNT and CDR2 YENEEA. The CDR3 runs 15 residues. CDR3 in amino acids: CASSLEGTGPSGYTF. DNA for the CDR3: TGTGCCAGCAGCTTAGAAGGGACAGGGCCTTCGGGCTACACCTTC.

The chain carries TRBV27 and TRBJ1-2; the D gene is possibly TRBD1 (6 bases). Trimming cost V 3 bases and J 5 bases, with 16 bases left between them. Looked up from germline, CDR1 is MNHEY and CDR2 is SMNVEV (reference sequence). This CDR3 is built from 15 residues. CDR3 nucleotide sequence: TGTGCCAGCAGTTTGGAGGGGGGGGCGAGGTATGGCTACACCTTC. Translating gives CASSLEGGARYGYTF.

V and J are TRBV6-1 and TRBJ1-5; D uncertain. The CDR3 runs 12 residues. Germline CDR1 reads MNHNS; CDR2 reads SASEGT. V was cut by 4 bases and J by 5 bases, with 6 bases left in between. The CDR3 reads CASSARYQPQHF. In nucleotides, the CDR3 is TGTGCCAGCAGTGCCAGGTATCAGCCCCAGCATTTT.

J is TRBJ2-1 and V is TRBV27; D is undetermined. V shed 2 bases and J shed 9 bases, with 8 bases lying between them. The CDR3 runs to 12 residues. CDR1 and CDR2 (germline): MNHEY, SMNVEV (reference sequence). The CDR3 sequence is CASSLALGEQFF. The CDR3 DNA sequence: TGTGCCAGCAGTTTAGCACTCGGTGAGCAGTTCTTC.

This chain joins TRBV10-3 and TRBJ2-5, with TRBD1 matching 8 bases. This CDR3 is built from 15 residues. Germline trimming cut 3 bases from V and 5 bases from J; bases unmatched to any gene: 8. Germline CDR1 reads ENHRY; CDR2 reads SYGVKD. CDR3 in DNA: TGTGCCATCAGTGACCCGACAGGGGTGGGGGAGACCCAGTACTTC. Translating it yields CAISDPTGVGETQYF.

This clone has more than one count but fewer than ten. The chain has TRBV5-6 and TRBJ1-1, with D tentatively TRBD1 (5 bases). V was trimmed by 6 bases and J by 4 bases, leaving 16 bases between them. Germline CDR1 reads SGHDT; CDR2 reads YYEEEE. The CDR3 extends over 14 amino acids. The DNA for the CDR3 is TGTGCCAGCACCTGGGAGGGGAGGGGCACTGAAGCTTTCTTT. Protein product: CASTWEGRGTEAFF.

This clone was counted a few times. The chain links TRBV7-9 to TRBJ2-7, with 9 bases aligning to TRBD2. The CDR3 has 15 amino acids. The V gene's germline CDR1 is SEHNR and CDR2 FQNEAQ (reference sequence). With V trimmed by 2 bases and J by 7 bases, 9 bases remained unmatched. The CDR3 spells CASSLSSSGAGEQYF. As DNA, the CDR3 is TGTGCCAGCAGCTTAAGTTCTAGCGGGGCGGGGGAGCAGTACTTC.

The chain carries TRBV29-1 and TRBJ1-2; D might be TRBD1 (6 bases). Germline values: CDR1 SQVTM, CDR2 ANQGSEA. The CDR3 extends over 13 amino acids. V gave up 7 bases and J gave up 2 bases, with 14 bases separating them. The CDR3 DNA follows: TGCAGCGCCGCAATACAGGGCAACTATGGCTACACCTTC. Protein product: CSAAIQGNYGYTF.

The chain has TRBV18 and TRBJ1-4; the D is unclear. Germline CDR1 KGHSH, CDR2 LQKENI. V was cut by 3 bases and J by 8 bases, with 10 bases left in between. There are 13 residues in the CDR3. The CDR3 nucleotides are TGTGCCAGCTCACCCCGGGATGGGGAAAAACTGTTTTTT. This codes for CASSPRDGEKLFF.

The chain is built from TRBV29-1 and TRBJ1-4; 7 bases match TRBD1. Trimming removed 4 bases from V and 1 base from J; junction bases left unmatched: 3. The CDR3 has 14 residues. Germline values: CDR1 SQVTM, CDR2 ANQGSEA. CDR3 sequence: CSVATGETNEKLFF. CDR3 nucleotides: TGCAGCGTTGCCACAGGGGAAACTAATGAAAAACTGTTTTTT.

The chain has TRBV15 and TRBJ2-5; TRBD2 might be the D (7 bases). The germline V and J ends were trimmed by 1 base and 3 bases, with 15 bases remaining between them. Germline CDR1 is LNHNV and CDR2 is YYDKDF (reference sequence). The CDR3 runs to 16 residues. CDR3 loop: CATSRGGGRGEETQYF. CDR3 bases: TGTGCCACCAGCAGAGGGGGGGGCCGTGGAGAAGAGACCCAGTACTTC.